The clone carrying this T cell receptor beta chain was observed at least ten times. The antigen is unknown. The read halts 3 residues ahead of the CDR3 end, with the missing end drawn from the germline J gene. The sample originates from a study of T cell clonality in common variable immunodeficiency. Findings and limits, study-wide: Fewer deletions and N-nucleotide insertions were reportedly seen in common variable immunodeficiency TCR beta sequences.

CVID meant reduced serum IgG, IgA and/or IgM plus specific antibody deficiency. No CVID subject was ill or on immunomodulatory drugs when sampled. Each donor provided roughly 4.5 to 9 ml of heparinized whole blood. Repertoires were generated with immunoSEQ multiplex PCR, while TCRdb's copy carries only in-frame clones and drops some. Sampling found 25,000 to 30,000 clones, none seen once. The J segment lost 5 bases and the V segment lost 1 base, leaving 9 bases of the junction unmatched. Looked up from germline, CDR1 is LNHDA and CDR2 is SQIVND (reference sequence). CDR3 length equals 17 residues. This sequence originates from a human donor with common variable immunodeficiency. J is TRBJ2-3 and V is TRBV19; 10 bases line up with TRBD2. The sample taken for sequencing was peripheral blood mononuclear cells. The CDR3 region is CASSIGTSGAGRDTQYF. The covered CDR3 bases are TGTGCCAGTAGTATAGGTACTAGCGGGGCCGGGAGAGATACG.